These T cell receptor beta chains were read from a single sample in a study of Ad26.COV2.S vaccination and SARS-CoV-2 variants. Clones were sequenced by immunoSEQ multiplex PCR, and TCRdb holds only the in-frame ones, with some missing. Seen here are approximately 480,000 clones, around 90% observed once, and the top ten hold around 13%. The specimen comprised peripheral blood, sampled in a trial of Ad26.COV2.S vaccine versus placebo. Every receptor here comes from a person aged 18 to 59 who received the Ad26.COV2.S COVID-19 vaccine or a placebo. Both conserved end residues are part of each CDR3. D genes are given only for firm matches. Size values are once, few and many counts, or a class for expanded clones, and some rows have none.

d_gene	abundance	j_gene	v_gene	CDR3aa	CDR3nt
TRBD1	-	TRBJ1-2	TRBV23-1	CASSQPWTGSPRYGYTF	TGCGCCAGCAGTCAACCATGGACAGGGAGCCCCCGCTATGGCTACACCTTC
TRBD1	-	TRBJ2-3	TRBV7-2	CASSSQRGPASTDTQYF	TGTGCCAGCAGCTCCCAAAGGGGGCCGGCTAGCACAGATACGCAGTATTTT
-	few	TRBJ2-3	TRBV19	CASSIRRQTTDTQYF	TGTGCCAGTAGTATAAGGAGACAGACCACAGATACGCAGTATTTT
TRBD1	-	TRBJ1-6	TRBV3-1/TRBV3-2	CASSQATPGQNSPLHF	TGTGCCAGCAGCCAAGCAACCCCGGGACAGAATTCACCCCTCCACTTT
-	many	TRBJ2-1	TRBV12-2	CASRLVKAGKRRFF	TGTGCAAGTCGCTTAGTCAAGGCGGGGAAAAGGCGGTTCTTC
TRBD1	-	TRBJ2-3	TRBV27	CASSPGQGMGTDTQYF	TGTGCCAGCAGTCCGGGACAGGGAATGGGCACAGATACGCAGTATTTT
-	once	TRBJ1-2	TRBV10-3	CASGGRANYGYTF	TGTGCCAGCGGGGGCAGGGCTAACTATGGCTACACCTTC
TRBD1	few	TRBJ1-6	TRBV7-9	CASSGGQGFPLHF	TGTGCCAGCAGCGGCGGACAGGGATTCCCCCTCCACTTT
-	-	TRBJ2-3	TRBV6-6	CASSARGSTDTQYF	TGTGCCAGCAGCGCGAGGGGGAGCACAGATACGCAGTATTTT
-	-	TRBJ1-6	TRBV3-1/TRBV3-2	CASSQGGWQGSHF	TGTGCCAGCAGCCAAGGAGGGTGGCAGGGGTCCCACTTT
-	-	TRBJ2-7	TRBV18	CASSQTGLGEQYF	TGTGCCAGCTCACAAACGGGATTGGGCGAGCAGTACTTC
-	-	TRBJ2-1	TRBV29-1	CSVPQGRAYNEQFF	TGCAGCGTACCACAGGGACGGGCCTACAATGAGCAGTTCTTC
TRBD1	once	TRBJ1-1	TRBV28	CASSLPMAGGTTEAFF	TGTGCCAGCAGTCTTCCAATGGCAGGGGGTACTACTGAAGCTTTCTTT